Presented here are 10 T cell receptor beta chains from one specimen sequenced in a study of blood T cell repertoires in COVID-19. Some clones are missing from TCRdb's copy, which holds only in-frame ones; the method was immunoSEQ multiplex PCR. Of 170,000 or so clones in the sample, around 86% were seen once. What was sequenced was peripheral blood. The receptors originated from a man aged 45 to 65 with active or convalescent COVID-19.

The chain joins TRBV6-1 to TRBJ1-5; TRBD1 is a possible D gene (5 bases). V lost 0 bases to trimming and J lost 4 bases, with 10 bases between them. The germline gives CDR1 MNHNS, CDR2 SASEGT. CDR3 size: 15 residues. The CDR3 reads CASSEARQINQPQHF. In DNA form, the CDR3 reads TGTGCCAGCAGTGAAGCGCGACAGATAAATCAGCCCCAGCATTTT.

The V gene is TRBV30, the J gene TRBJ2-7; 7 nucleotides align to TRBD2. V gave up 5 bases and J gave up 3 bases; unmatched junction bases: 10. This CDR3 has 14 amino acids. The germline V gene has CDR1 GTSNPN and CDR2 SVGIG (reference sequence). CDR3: CAWSRAGPLYEQYF. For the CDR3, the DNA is TGTGCCTGGTCCAGAGCGGGACCTCTCTACGAGCAGTACTTC.

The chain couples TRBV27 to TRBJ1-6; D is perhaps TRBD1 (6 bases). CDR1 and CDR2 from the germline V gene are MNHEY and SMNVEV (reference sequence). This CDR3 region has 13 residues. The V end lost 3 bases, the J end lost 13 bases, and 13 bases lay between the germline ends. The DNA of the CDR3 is TGTGCCAGCAGTTTTGGACAGCAGCAGCCCCTCCACTTT. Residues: CASSFGQQQPLHF.

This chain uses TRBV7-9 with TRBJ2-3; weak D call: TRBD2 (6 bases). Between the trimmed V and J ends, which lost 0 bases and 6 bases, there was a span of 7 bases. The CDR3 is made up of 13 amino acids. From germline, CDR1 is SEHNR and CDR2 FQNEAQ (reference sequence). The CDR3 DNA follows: TGTGCCAGCAGCTTAGCGGCGGGGGATACGCAGTATTTT. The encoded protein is CASSLAAGDTQYF.

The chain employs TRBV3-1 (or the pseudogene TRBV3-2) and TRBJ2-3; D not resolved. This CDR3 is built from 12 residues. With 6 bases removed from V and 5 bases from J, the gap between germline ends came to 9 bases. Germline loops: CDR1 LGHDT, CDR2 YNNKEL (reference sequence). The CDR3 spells CASSRIGDTQYF. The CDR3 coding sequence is TGTGCCAGCAGTCGAATCGGAGATACGCAGTATTTT.

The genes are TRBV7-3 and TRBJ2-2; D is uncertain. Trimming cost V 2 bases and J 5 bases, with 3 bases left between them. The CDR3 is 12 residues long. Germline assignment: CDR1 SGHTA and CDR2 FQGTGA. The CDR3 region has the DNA TGTGCCAGCAGCTTATCGACCGGGGAGCTGTTTTTT. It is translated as CASSLSTGELFF.

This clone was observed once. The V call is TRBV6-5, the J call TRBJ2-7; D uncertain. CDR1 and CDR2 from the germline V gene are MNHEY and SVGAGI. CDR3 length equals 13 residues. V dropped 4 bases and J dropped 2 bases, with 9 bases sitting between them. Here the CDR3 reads CASSSRRAYEQYF. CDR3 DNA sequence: TGTGCCAGCAGTTCGCGGAGAGCCTACGAGCAGTACTTC.

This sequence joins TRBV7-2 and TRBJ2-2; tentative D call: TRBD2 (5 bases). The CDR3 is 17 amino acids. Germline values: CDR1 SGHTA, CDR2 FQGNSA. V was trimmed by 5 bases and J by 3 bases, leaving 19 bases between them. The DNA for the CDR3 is TGTGCCAGCAGCCACATCGCTCGGGGAAAGGACACCGGGGAGCTGTTTTTT. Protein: CASSHIARGKDTGELFF. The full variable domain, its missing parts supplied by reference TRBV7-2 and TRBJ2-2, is GAGVSQSPSNKVTEKGKDVELRCDPISGHTALYWYRQSLGQGLEFLIYFQGNSAPDKSGLPSDRFSAERTGGSVSTLTIQRTQQEDSAVYLCASSHIARGKDTGELFFGEGSRLTVL.

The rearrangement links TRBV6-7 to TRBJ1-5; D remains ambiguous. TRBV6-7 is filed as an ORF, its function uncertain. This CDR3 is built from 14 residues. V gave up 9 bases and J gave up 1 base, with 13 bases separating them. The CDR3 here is CASHEGVSNQPQHF. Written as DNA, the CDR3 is TGTGCCAGTCACGAGGGAGTAAGCAATCAGCCCCAGCATTTT.

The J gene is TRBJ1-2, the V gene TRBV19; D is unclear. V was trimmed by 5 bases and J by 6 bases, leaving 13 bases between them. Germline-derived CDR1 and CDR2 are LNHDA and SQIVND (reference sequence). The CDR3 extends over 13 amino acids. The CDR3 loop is CASSLGPSDGYTF. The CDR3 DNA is TGTGCCAGTAGTCTAGGACCAAGCGATGGCTACACCTTC.